The clone carrying this TCR beta chain was counted once. The authors' processing: Cell counts per sample came from amplifying reference gene primers. Clones were sequenced by immunoSEQ multiplex PCR, and TCRdb holds only the in-frame ones, with some missing. Clone size and the V and J calls come from that table; the DNA yielded D and trimming. The top ten hold approximately 2.4% of the sample, which has some 250,000 clones, roughly 91% seen once. This entry belongs to a study of blood T cell repertoires in COVID-19. As for the study in general: Collection of acute and convalescent COVID-19 samples took place in the United States, Italy and Spain.

The CDR3 spans 14 residues. Germline V gene data show CDR1 as MNHEY and CDR2 as SVGAGI. V shed 9 bases, J shed 5 bases, and the junction held 12 bases outside the gene matches. The receptor comes from a woman in her thirties or forties with acute COVID-19. Sequencing was done on a sample of PBMCs or T cells enriched from blood (not recorded which). The chain uses TRBV6-5 and TRBJ2-7, with 8 bases matching TRBD2. CDR3 sequence reads: CASSRTSGEHEQYF. The CDR3 DNA sequence: TGTGCCAGTTCGCGAACTAGCGGTGAACACGAGCAGTACTTC.